This TCR beta chain appears in the sequencing data of a study of cytomegalovirus exposure and HLA in healthy donors (dated by TCRdb to the late 2010s). Some background on the complete study: An earlier analysis of approximately 550 of the donors reported approximately 300 Gb of sequence data and 120 million or so unique TCR beta sequences from 150 million to 200 million T cells. The aim of the study was to test whether cataloging public T cell receptors could identify signatures of past pathogen exposure. Every repertoire in the discovery cohort had been generated on one and the same sequencing platform. The later analysis used no new phenotypic data to find candidate immune exposures, relying instead on TCR beta sequences and their occurrence across donors. Donor age, sex, ethnicity and CMV serostatus were compiled alongside the repertoire data. In an earlier analysis of a few hundred of the donors, high-throughput TCR beta sequencing was used to judge whether each TCR beta V gene segment behaved as functional or pseudogenic. The T cell repertoires of around 730 subjects were profiled by immunosequencing and related to cytomegalovirus serostatus. On average, roughly 200,000 unique TCR beta nucleotide sequences were sequenced per donor among 350 to 400 genotyped donors of the cohort, with roughly 18% of those sequences being non-productive. Among the roughly 390 genotyped donors, approximately 76% belonged to the genetic ancestry cluster associated with self-reported Caucasian donors. To study patterns of TCR occurrence, a later analysis re-analyzed previously published TCR beta repertoires from 666 donors and added high-resolution HLA genotyping. A later genetic analysis used genome-wide SNP genotypes for about 60% of the roughly 670 donors, treating that subset as a discovery cohort. High-throughput TCR immunosequencing, statistical association of individual TCRs with disease status, and machine learning were combined to predict cytomegalovirus infection status. HLA typing included class I and class II loci at four-digit resolution. Because of strong linkage in the cohort, roughly five DR-DQ haplotypes were treated as single units for association and clustering. An early release covering roughly 600 HLA-typed donors comprised approximately 290 gigabases of sequencing data and 65 million to 100 million unique TCR sequences. Besides the first cohort of roughly 700 subjects, a separate validation cohort made up of 90 to 150 different subjects was used. Typing coverage varied by locus: roughly 620-640 donors for A, B, C, DRB1 and DQB1; around 560 for DQA1; some 610 for DPA1; around 450 for DPB1.

The cohort comprised 670 or so healthy bone marrow donors. All cohort members were sampled while nominally healthy, although unrecorded immune exposures were likely present. The donor tested CMV seronegative, placing the donor among the 350 to 400 seronegative members of the cohort. Each donor provided a peripheral blood sample, and peripheral blood mononuclear cells were used for TCR beta sequencing. Genomic DNA was extracted from the blood cell samples with the Qiagen DNeasy Blood Extraction Kit. On the study overall, not on this receptor specifically: A later analysis found that most CMV-associated TCR beta chains appeared HLA-restricted, with HLA associations seemingly driven largely by CMV exposure. Most TCR sequences were seen in very few donors, while some public TCRs were found in many individuals. In the study, some 160 TCR beta chains were listed as associated with cytomegalovirus. In this cohort, only TCR beta chains were sequenced, and detectable features were limited by the absence of alpha or paired-chain data. In a later genetic analysis, fewer N-insertions in productive TCRs were reported among donors in an Asian-associated ancestry cluster than the roughly 700-donor mean. An earlier analysis of around 540 of the donors showed that most TCR beta V segments appeared in productive rearrangements either about 87% or about 30% of the time, which broadly matched IMGT annotations. Some IMGT-functional V segments, including TRBV6-2 and TRBV6-3, could not be distinguished by the 87-base-pair reads and were therefore excluded. A later analysis associated 16,951 TCR beta sequences with specific HLA alleles at a false discovery rate of 0.05. A cluster of highly shared sequence variants was judged likely to be a technical artifact of the sequencing pipeline. In vitro tests confirmed that three of the cytomegalovirus-associated TCR beta chains recognize cytomegalovirus antigens. A later analysis found that HLA-associated TCR beta chains were more clonally expanded and had lower generation probabilities than equally common non-associated chains. CMV serostatus was the only immune exposure information available for the cohort. Correlated functional status among segregating V segments might reflect linkage disequilibrium, but an unknown experimental factor could not be ruled out. Presence/absence analyses assumed roughly uniform sequencing depth across donors, an assumption that may not hold. The authors suggested that the approach could potentially be generalized to other disease states and immunological phenotypes. Strong co-occurrence of HLA alleles, especially DR and DQ, made assigning TCR associations to individual alleles difficult. A later analysis found that TCR association rates varied across HLA loci, with DRB1 alleles showing the most associated TCRs and HLA-C alleles the fewest. Because HLA typing was unavailable for some donors at each locus, only the typed subset was used in association tests. In a later analysis, several top co-occurrence clusters were reported to appear linked to parvovirus B19, influenza, CMV and Epstein-Barr virus. A further reported finding was that TCR beta sequences accurately predicted the HLA-A and HLA-B alleles for most subjects in the first cohort. In a later genetic analysis, a missense DCLRE1C variant was associated with V-gene and J-gene trimming of TCR beta chains, and the association was replicated in an independent cohort. Because counts were too low, seventeen rarely observed V segments, including chromosome 9 orphons, were excluded from the earlier analysis of around 590 of the donors. The classifier was reported to diagnose cytomegalovirus status with high specificity and sensitivity in both the original cohort and the validation cohort.

The library was produced with the immunoSEQ multiplex PCR assay. The multiplex PCR relied on a mix of 60 forward primers for TCR Vbeta segments and 13 reverse primers for TCR Jbeta segments. Amplification of the CDR3 region of rearranged TCR beta genes was performed with a multiplex PCR assay on genomic DNA. The amplified TCR beta libraries were sequenced on the Illumina HiSeq System as 87-base-pair reads. Per the original workflow: Across the 500 to 700 repertoires, a later analysis counted 78 million or so unique TCR beta chains, roughly 11 million of which were shared by at least two donors. Raw reads were error-corrected and collapsed into unique sequences with a nearest-neighbor algorithm that merged closely related sequences to remove PCR and sequencing errors. Alignment of CDR3 sequences to IMGT reference sequences was used to assign V, D and J gene segments. For a sequence to be retained, a match of at least six nucleotides to both a V gene segment and a J gene segment was required. Rearrangements were classified as productive when the CDR3 lacked stop codons and remained in frame with V and J, and all other rearrangements were classified as non-productive. Following IMGT convention, CDR3 was defined as the stretch from the second conserved V-encoded cysteine up to the conserved J-encoded phenylalanine. The earlier analysis of about 610 of the donors excluded any sequence lacking an unambiguous match to a single V gene segment. In an earlier analysis of around 600 of the donors, V segments were called functional above 56.7% productive rearrangements and were called segregating when the between-donor standard deviation exceeded 5%. A statistical classification framework was built to diagnose cytomegalovirus status from the catalog of TCR beta chain sequences. In a later analysis, V and J genes were assigned by comparing TCR nucleotide sequences against IMGT/GENE-DB human TR gene sequences. The TCRdist pipeline was used in a later analysis to assign CDR3 sequences and most-parsimonious VDJ recombination scenarios. In a later analysis, each TCR beta chain was defined by its CDR3 amino acid sequence together with its V-gene family, and reads lacking a unique V-gene family were excluded. As a way to deal with suspected cross-contamination and a sequencing artifact, a later analysis dropped roughly 600 nucleotide sequences that were highly shared and had low generation probability. In a later analysis, a clonal expansion index for each public chain was calculated from normalized within-repertoire ranks of inferred template counts. Generation probabilities in a later analysis came from a VDJ recombination model fitted to out-of-frame rearrangements, and those results were checked against IGoR. In a later analysis, hypergeometric tests were used to score TCR-TCR, TCR-HLA and TCR-CMV co-occurrence, with a repertoire-size bias correction applied to TCR pairs. A later analysis estimated false discovery rates by permuting HLA or CMV assignments 20 times. In a later analysis, co-occurring TCRs were grouped with DBSCAN, and TCRdist sequence similarity was added when clustering was performed within HLA-allele-positive subsets. Co-occurrence clustering excluded repertoires with fewer than 30,000 or more than 120,000 public chains, plus five with anomalous nucleotide sharing. Sourced from immuneACCESS, this table was stored by TCRdb with only in-frame sequences that have V and J called. A share of the clones is absent; for the studies checked, an unresolved V gene accounts for under half, and the remainder has no known explanation. The V and J calls and the clone size are those of that table, but D and trimming were determined from the DNA. Here the sample has about 240,000 clones; around 78% occur a single time. Approximately 0.49% of the sample is in the top ten clones.

With regard to this clone: Its binding antigen is unknown. No base quality values were provided; no much bigger clone lies one nucleotide off.

Per the germline V gene (reference sequence), GTSNPN is the CDR1 and SVGIG is the CDR2. Including cysteine and phenylalanine, the CDR3 has 16 amino acids. CDR3 DNA only is kept here, 48 bases in frame from base 1. V sheds 0 bases and J sheds 1 base, leaving 13 bases between their ends. The chain uses TRBV30 and TRBJ1-5; possibly the D gene is TRBD1, per 5 matching bases. The receptor was isolated from a boy aged 5-17 years in good health and CMV-seronegative. The sequenced sample consisted of PBMCs. The DNA is as follows: TGTGCCTGGAGTGTCCCCAGACAGCCAAGCAATCAGCCCCAGCATTTT. Its translation reads: CAWSVPRQPSNQPQHF. Joined to the reference TRBV30 and TRBJ1-5 proteins, this CDR3 gives the full variable domain: SQTIHQWPATLVQPVGSPLSLECTVEGTSNPNLYWYRQAAGRGLQLLFYSVGIGQISSEVPQNLSASRPQDRQFILSSKKLLLSDSGFYLCAWSVPRQPSNQPQHFGDGTRLSIL.